This T cell receptor (beta chain) was recorded in a study of human T cells and chemical hapten exposure. About the study: Small discrepancies in pooled library volume mainly accounted for the varying TCR yields per sample.

Findings and limits, study-wide: Significantly more large CDR3 similarity clusters arose among expanded TCRs than among controls.

As to time point: patch test 1, 2 weeks after DPC sensitization. Treatment defined: therapeutic diphenylcyclopropenone sensitization with weekly scalp DPC. Individual cDNA molecules in this library carried unique molecular identifiers. Via MiXCR, TCRdb re-called the RACE reads, giving one row per CDR3 protein. The table shows around 110,000 distinct CDR3 sequences, with 12% occurring only once. Between the trimmed V and J ends, which lost 5 bases and 9 bases, there was a span of 8 bases. The germline gives CDR1 MDHEN, CDR2 SYDVKM. This CDR3 is built from 12 residues. Of note for this clonotype: What it binds is not known.

This sequence was found in a woman between 50 and 59 years old with alopecia areata. Some clones in this sample may be carry-over from other donors' samples. The starting material was whole blood, obtained in connection with sensitization to the hapten diphenylcyclopropenone (DPC). The chain carries TRBV28 and TRBJ1-6; D remains ambiguous. CDR3 nucleotide sequence: TGTGCCAGCAGTGGCGGTATTTCACCCCTCCACTTT. This gives the protein CASSGGISPLHF.